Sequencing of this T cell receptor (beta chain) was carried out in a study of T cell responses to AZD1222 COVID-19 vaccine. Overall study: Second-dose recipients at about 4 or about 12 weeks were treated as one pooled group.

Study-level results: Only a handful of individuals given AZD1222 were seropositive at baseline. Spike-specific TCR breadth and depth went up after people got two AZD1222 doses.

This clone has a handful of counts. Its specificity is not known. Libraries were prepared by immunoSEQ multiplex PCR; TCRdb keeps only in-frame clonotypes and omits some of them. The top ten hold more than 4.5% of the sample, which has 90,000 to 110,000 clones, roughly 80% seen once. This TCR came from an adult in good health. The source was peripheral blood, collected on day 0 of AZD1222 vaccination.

CDR3 sequence: CASSPEGLNIQYF. The CDR3 nucleotides are TGTGCCAGCAGCCCAGAGGGTCTAAACATTCAGTACTTC. V usage is TRBV7-2 and J usage is TRBJ2-4; the D gene is possibly TRBD2 (5 bases). Trimming removed 5 bases from V and 6 bases from J, with 11 bases in between. Germline V gene lookup returns CDR1 SGHTA and CDR2 FQGNSA. There are 13 residues in the CDR3.